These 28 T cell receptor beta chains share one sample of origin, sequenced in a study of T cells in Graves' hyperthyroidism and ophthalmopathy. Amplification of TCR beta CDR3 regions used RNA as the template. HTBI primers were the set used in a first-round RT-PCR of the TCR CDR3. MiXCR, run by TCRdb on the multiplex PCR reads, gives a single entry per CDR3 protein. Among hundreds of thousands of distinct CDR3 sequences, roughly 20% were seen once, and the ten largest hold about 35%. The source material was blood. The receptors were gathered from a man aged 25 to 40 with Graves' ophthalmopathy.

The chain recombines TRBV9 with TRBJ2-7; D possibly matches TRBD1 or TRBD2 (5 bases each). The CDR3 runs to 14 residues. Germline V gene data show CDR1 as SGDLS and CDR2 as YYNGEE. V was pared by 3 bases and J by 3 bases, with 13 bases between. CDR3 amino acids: CASSASTGLYEQYF. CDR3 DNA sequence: TGTGCCAGCAGCGCTTCGACGGGGCTCTACGAGCAGTACTTC.

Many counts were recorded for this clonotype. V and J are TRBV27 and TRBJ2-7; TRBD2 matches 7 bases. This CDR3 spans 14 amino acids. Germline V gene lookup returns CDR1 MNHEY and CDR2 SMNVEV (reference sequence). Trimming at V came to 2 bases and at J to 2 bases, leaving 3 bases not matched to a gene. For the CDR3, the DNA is TGTGCCAGCAGTTTACTCCTAGCGGCCTACGAGCAGTACTTC. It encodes CASSLLLAAYEQYF.

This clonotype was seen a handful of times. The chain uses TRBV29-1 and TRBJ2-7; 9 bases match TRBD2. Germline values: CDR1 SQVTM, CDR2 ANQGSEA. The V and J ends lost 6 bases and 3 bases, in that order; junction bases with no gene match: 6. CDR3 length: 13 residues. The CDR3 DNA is TGCAGCGTCTCTAGCGGGGCCAACTACGAGCAGTACTTC. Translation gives CSVSSGANYEQYF.

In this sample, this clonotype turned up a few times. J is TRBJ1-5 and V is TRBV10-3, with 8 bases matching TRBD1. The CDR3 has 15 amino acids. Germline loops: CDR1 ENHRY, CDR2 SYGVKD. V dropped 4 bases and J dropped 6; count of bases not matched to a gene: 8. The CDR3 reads CAISGGGQGVQPQHF. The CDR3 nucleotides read TGTGCCATCAGTGGGGGAGGACAGGGAGTTCAGCCCCAGCATTTT.

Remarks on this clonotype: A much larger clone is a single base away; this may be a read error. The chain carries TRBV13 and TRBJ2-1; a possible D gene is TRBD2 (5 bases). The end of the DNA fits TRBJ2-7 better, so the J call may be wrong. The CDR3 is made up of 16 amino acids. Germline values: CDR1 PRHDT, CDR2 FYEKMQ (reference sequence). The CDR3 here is CASSLGASTGYNEQYF. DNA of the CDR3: TGTGCCAGCAGCTTGGGAGCGTCAACGGGCTACAATGAGCAGTACTTC.

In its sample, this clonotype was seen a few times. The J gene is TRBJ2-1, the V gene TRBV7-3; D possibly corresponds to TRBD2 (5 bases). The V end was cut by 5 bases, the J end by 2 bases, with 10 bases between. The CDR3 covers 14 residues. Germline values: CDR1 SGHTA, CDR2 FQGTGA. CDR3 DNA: TGTGCCAGCAGCGCCCCGGGGACCTACAATGAGCAGTTCTTC. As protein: CASSAPGTYNEQFF.

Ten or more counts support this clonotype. In DNA form, the CDR3 reads TGTGCCAGCAGTGTTCCCGAAACCACAGATACGCAGTATTTT. Protein: CASSVPETTDTQYF. The rearrangement links TRBV6-1 to TRBJ2-3; D is uncertain. V was pared by 4 bases and J by 2 bases, with 10 bases between. This CDR3 has 14 residues. Germline loops: CDR1 MNHNS, CDR2 SASEGT.

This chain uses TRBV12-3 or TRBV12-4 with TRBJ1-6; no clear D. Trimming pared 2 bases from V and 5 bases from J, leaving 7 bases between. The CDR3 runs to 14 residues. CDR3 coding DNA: TGTGCCAGCAGTTTAAACGGTGATAATTCACCCCTCCACTTT. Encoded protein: CASSLNGDNSPLHF.

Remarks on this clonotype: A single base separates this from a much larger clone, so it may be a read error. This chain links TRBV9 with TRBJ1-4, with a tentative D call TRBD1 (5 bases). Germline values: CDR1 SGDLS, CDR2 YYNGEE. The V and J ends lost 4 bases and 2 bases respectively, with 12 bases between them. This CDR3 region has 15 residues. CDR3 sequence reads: CASSSGFGTNEKLFF. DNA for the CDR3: TGTGCCAGCAGCTCAGGGTTCGGCACTAATGAAAAACTGTTTTTT.

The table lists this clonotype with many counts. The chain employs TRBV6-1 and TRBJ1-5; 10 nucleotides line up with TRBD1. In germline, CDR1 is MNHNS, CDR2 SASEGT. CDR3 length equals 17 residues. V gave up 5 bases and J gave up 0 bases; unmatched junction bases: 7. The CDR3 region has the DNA TGTGCCAGCAGTCTAAGGGGACAGGGGTATAGCAATCAGCCCCAGCATTTT. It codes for CASSLRGQGYSNQPQHF.

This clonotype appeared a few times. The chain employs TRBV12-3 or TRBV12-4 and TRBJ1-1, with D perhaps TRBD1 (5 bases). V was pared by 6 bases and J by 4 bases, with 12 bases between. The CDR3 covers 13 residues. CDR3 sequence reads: CASRPGRSTEAFF. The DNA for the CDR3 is TGTGCCAGCAGGCCGGGACGAAGCACTGAAGCTTTCTTT.

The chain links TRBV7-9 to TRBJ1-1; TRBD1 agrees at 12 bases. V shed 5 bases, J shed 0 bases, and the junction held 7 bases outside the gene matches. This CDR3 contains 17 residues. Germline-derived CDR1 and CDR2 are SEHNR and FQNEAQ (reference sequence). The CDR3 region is CASSLGTGGAVNTEAFF. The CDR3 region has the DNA TGTGCCAGCAGCCTGGGGACAGGGGGCGCGGTGAACACTGAAGCTTTCTTT.

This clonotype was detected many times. The CDR3 reads CASSTPGLAAGTDTQYF. CDR3 sequence (DNA): TGTGCCAGCAGTACCCCGGGACTAGCGGCGGGCACAGATACGCAGTATTTT. The rearrangement uses TRBV28 and TRBJ2-3, with 11 bases identical to TRBD2. The CDR3 has 17 residues. The germline V gene has CDR1 MDHEN and CDR2 SYDVKM. Trimming cost V 5 bases and J 1 base; bases outside gene matches: 8.

CDR3 amino acids: CASSPAEGQGDYGYTF. The CDR3 nucleotides are TGCGCCAGCAGCCCCGCCGAAGGGCAGGGGGACTATGGCTACACCTTC. V and J are TRBV4-1 and TRBJ1-2; the match to TRBD1 covers 7 bases. The CDR3 runs 16 residues. The trim removed 4 bases at V and 3 bases at J, leaving 11 bases unmatched. Germline CDR1 reads MGHRA; CDR2 reads YSYEKL.

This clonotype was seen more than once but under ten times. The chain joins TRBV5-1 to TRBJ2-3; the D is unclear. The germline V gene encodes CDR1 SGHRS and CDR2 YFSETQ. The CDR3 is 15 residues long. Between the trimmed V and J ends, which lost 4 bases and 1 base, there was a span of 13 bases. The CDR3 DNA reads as TGCGCCAGCAGCCCGGCGGCAGCCCGCACAGATACGCAGTATTTT. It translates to CASSPAAARTDTQYF.

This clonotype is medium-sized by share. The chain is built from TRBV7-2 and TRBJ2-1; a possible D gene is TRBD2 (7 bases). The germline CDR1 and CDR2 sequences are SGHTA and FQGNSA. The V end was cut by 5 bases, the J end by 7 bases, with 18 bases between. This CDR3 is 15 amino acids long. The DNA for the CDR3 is TGTGCCAGCAGCCCAGGGCGGACTAGGGGGAATGAGCAGTTCTTC. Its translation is CASSPGRTRGNEQFF.

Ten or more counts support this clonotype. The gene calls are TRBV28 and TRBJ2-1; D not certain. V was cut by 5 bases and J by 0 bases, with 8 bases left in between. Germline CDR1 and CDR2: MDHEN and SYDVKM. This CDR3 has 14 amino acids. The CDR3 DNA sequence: TGTGCCAGCAGTCCCCATCCCTCCTACAATGAGCAGTTCTTC. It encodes CASSPHPSYNEQFF.

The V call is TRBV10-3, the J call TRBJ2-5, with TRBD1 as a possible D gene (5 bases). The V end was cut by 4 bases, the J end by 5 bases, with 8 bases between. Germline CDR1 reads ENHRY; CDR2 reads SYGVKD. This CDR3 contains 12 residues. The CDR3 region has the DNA TGTGCCATCAGTGGCAGGGATGAGACCCAGTACTTC. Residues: CAISGRDETQYF.

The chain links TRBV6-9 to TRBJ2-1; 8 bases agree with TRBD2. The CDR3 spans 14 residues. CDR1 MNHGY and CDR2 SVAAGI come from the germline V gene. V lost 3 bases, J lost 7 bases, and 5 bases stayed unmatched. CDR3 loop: CASSYGGDLNEQFF. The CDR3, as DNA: TGTGCCAGCAGTTACGGGGGGGACTTGAATGAGCAGTTCTTC.

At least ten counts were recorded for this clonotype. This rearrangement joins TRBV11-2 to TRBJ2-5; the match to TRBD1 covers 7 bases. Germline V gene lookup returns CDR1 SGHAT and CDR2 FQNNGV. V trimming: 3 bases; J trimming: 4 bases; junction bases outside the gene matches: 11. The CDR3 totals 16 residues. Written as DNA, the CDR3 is TGTGCCAGCAGCTTTTCGTCCGGGACAGTGGGAGAGACCCAGTACTTC. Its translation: CASSFSSGTVGETQYF.

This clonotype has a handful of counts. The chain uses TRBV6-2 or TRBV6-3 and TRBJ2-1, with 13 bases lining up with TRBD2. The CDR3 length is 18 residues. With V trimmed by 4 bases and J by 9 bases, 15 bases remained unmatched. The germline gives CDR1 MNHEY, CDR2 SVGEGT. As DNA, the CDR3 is TGTGCCAGCAGTTCCGTCTCTCCCGGGACTAGCGGGATAACTGAGCAGTTCTTC. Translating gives CASSSVSPGTSGITEQFF.

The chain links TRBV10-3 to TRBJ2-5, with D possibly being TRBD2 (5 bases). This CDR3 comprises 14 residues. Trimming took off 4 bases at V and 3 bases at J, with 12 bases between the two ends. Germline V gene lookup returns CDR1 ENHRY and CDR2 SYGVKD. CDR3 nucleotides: TGTGCCATCAGTGGGATCTTCGGGGAAGAGACCCAGTACTTC. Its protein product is CAISGIFGEETQYF.

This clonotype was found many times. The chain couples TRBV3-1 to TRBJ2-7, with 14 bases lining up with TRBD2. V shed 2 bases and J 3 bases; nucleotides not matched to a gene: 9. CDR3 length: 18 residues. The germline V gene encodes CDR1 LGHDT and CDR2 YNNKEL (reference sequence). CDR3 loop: CASSQPPGLAGEYYEQYF. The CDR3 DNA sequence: TGTGCCAGCAGCCAACCGCCGGGACTAGCGGGAGAGTACTACGAGCAGTACTTC.

The CDR3 protein is CASSSGLAEYEQYF. The CDR3 nucleotides are TGTGCCAGCAGCTCGGGACTAGCAGAGTACGAGCAGTACTTC. V and J are TRBV7-6 and TRBJ2-7; 9 positions agree with TRBD2. The germline V gene encodes CDR1 SGHVS and CDR2 FNYEAQ. The trim removed 4 bases at V and 4 bases at J, leaving 5 bases unmatched. The CDR3 loop spans 14 amino acids.

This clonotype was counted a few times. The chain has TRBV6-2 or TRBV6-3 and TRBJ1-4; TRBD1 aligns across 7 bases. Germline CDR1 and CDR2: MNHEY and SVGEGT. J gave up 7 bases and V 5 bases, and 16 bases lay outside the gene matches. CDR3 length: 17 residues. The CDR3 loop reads CASSPYRQGQRSEKLFF. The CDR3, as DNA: TGTGCCAGCAGTCCCTACCGACAGGGACAGAGAAGTGAAAAACTGTTTTTT.

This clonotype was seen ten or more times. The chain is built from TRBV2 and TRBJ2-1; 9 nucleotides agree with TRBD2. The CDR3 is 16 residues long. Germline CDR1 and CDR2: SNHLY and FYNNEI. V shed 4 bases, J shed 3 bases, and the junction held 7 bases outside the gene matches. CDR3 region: CASSALAGTSYNEQFF. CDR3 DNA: TGTGCCAGCAGTGCCCTAGCGGGAACCAGCTACAATGAGCAGTTCTTC.

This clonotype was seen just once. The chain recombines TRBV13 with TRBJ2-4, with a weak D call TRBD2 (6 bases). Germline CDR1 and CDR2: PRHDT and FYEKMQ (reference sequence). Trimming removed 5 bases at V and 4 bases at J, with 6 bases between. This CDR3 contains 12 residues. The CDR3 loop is CASSGGKNIQYF. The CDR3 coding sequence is TGTGCCAGCAGCGGGGGGAAAAACATTCAGTACTTC.

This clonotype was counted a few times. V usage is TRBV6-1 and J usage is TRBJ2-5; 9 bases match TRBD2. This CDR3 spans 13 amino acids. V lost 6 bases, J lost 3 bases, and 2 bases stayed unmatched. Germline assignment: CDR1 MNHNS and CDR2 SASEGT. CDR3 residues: CASRASGEETQYF. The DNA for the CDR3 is TGTGCCAGCAGGGCTAGCGGGGAAGAGACCCAGTACTTC.